Shown below are 24 T cell receptor beta chains from a single sample sequenced in a study of T cell responses to AZD1222 COVID-19 vaccine. Assay: immunoSEQ multiplex PCR; the TCRdb copy retains only in-frame clones and omits some. The sample has approximately 67,000 clones, about four fifths seen once; the top ten hold 5% to 6.5%. The sample was peripheral blood, taken 28 days after the second AZD1222 dose. All receptors derive from an adult who received the AZD1222 COVID-19 vaccine.

This chain joins TRBV11-2 and TRBJ2-2; 8 positions agree with TRBD1. The CDR3 totals 16 residues. Unmatched junction bases numbered 9, after V lost 5 bases and J lost 4 bases. Germline lookup yields CDR1 SGHAT and CDR2 FQNNGV. CDR3 loop: CASSPRTGRGTGELFF. DNA of the CDR3: TGTGCCAGCAGCCCTCGGACAGGGCGTGGCACCGGGGAGCTGTTTTTT.

This clone was found once. J is TRBJ1-1 and V is TRBV7-6; D may be TRBD1 (5 bases). V was shortened by 4 bases and J by 0 bases, with 18 bases between the two germline ends. The CDR3 has 17 residues. CDR1 SGHVS and CDR2 FNYEAQ come from the germline V gene. DNA for the CDR3: TGTGCCAGCAGCTCAACAACCCGGGGGGGGATGAACACTGAAGCTTTCTTT. Its translation is CASSSTTRGGMNTEAFF.

Only one count was recorded for this clone. The chain couples TRBV5-1 to TRBJ2-7; a weak D match, TRBD1 (5 bases). Germline assignment: CDR1 SGHRS and CDR2 YFSETQ. The CDR3 contains 15 residues. Between the trimmed V and J ends, which lost 2 bases and 3 bases, there was a span of 15 bases. For the CDR3, the DNA is TGCGCCAGCAGCTTAACACCACAGGCTATCTACGAGCAGTACTTC. It codes for CASSLTPQAIYEQYF.

This sequence joins TRBV28 and TRBJ2-3; D is tentatively TRBD1 or TRBD2 (5 bases each). Germline V gives CDR1 MDHEN, CDR2 SYDVKM. The V end lost 6 bases, the J end lost 8 bases, and 12 bases lay between the germline ends. The CDR3 length is 12 residues. CDR3 region: CASSPGTFTQYF. In nucleotides, the CDR3 is TGTGCCAGCAGCCCGGGGACCTTTACGCAGTATTTT.

The chain uses TRBV7-8 and TRBJ1-6; 9 bases align to TRBD1. Germline loops: CDR1 SGHVS, CDR2 FQNEAQ. This CDR3 has 17 residues. V lost 5 bases, J lost 3 bases, and 8 bases stayed unmatched. CDR3 region: CASSPTGGVDYNSPLHF. Written as DNA, the CDR3 is TGTGCCAGCAGCCCAACAGGGGGCGTAGACTATAATTCACCCCTCCACTTT.

The chain couples TRBV19 to TRBJ2-3; no definite D call. V was cut by 7 bases and J by 3 bases, with 14 bases left in between. The germline gives CDR1 LNHDA, CDR2 SQIVND (reference sequence). The CDR3 has 14 amino acids. The DNA for the CDR3 is TGTGCCAGTACGGACCAATCTGGAACAGATACGCAGTATTTT. Translating it yields CASTDQSGTDTQYF.

J is TRBJ2-2 and V is TRBV3-1 (or the pseudogene TRBV3-2); D remains ambiguous. Between the trimmed V and J ends, which lost 2 bases and 3 bases, there was a span of 13 bases. This CDR3 is built from 16 residues. CDR1 and CDR2 (germline): LGHDT, YNNKEL (reference sequence). CDR3 coding DNA: TGTGCCAGCAGCCAATGGTTGGCGGCTTACACCGGGGAGCTGTTTTTT. Translation: CASSQWLAAYTGELFF.

The V call is TRBV30, the J call TRBJ1-5; D unclear. Trimming removed 0 bases at V and 1 base at J, with 7 bases between. The length of the CDR3 is 14 residues. Germline loops: CDR1 GTSNPN, CDR2 SVGIG (reference sequence). CDR3: CAWSVVSSNQPQHF. The DNA of the CDR3 is TGTGCCTGGAGTGTGGTTTCAAGCAATCAGCCCCAGCATTTT.

A single count supports this clone. The chain is built from TRBV5-1 and TRBJ1-5; D unresolved. The germline V gene encodes CDR1 SGHRS and CDR2 YFSETQ. Deletions cut 4 bases from V and 4 bases from J, with 9 bases between. This CDR3 is 13 amino acids long. The CDR3: CASSQDINQPQHF. Written as DNA, the CDR3 is TGCGCCAGCAGCCAAGACATTAATCAGCCCCAGCATTTT.

The V and J genes are TRBV5-1 and TRBJ1-4; D may be TRBD1 (5 bases). Per the germline V gene, CDR1 is SGHRS and CDR2 is YFSETQ. This CDR3 has 16 residues. The germline V and J ends were trimmed by 2 bases and 0 bases, with 11 bases remaining between them. The CDR3 nucleotides read TGCGCCAGCAGCTTTAACCAGGGCACAACTAATGAAAAACTGTTTTTT. Its protein product is CASSFNQGTTNEKLFF.

Only a few counts were recorded for this clone. The chain has TRBV29-1 and TRBJ2-7; 7 bases fit TRBD1. Germline-derived CDR1 and CDR2 are SQVTM and ANQGSEA. Unmatched junction bases numbered 6, after V lost 1 base and J lost 0 bases. The CDR3 has 15 residues. CDR3 loop: CSVEGGQTNSYEQYF. In DNA form, the CDR3 reads TGCAGCGTTGAAGGGGGACAGACTAACTCCTACGAGCAGTACTTC.

The chain joins TRBV27 to TRBJ1-6; 9 bases agree with TRBD1. V lost 3 bases to trimming and J lost 5 bases; unmatched junction nucleotides: 5. Per the germline V gene, CDR1 is MNHEY and CDR2 is SMNVEV (reference sequence). The CDR3 extends over 16 amino acids. This chain's CDR3 is CASSFGQGLDNSPLHF. Here the CDR3 DNA reads TGTGCCAGCAGTTTCGGACAGGGGTTAGATAATTCACCCCTCCACTTT.

The chain uses TRBV7-9 and TRBJ2-2; 10 bases map to TRBD2. In germline, CDR1 is SEHNR, CDR2 FQNEAQ (reference sequence). V gave up 5 bases and J gave up 2 bases; unmatched junction bases: 14. This CDR3 region has 19 residues. Written as DNA, the CDR3 is TGTGCCAGCAGCGTAGGAACTAGCGGGGTCGGAGTAAACACCGGGGAGCTGTTTTTT. Protein sequence: CASSVGTSGVGVNTGELFF.

This chain joins TRBV2 and TRBJ2-2; TRBD1 is a possible D gene (6 bases). The CDR3 is 17 residues long. Trimming took off 1 base at V and 3 bases at J, with 15 bases between the two ends. CDR1 SNHLY and CDR2 FYNNEI come from the germline V gene. In DNA, the CDR3 is TGTGCCAGCAGTGAAGAGGGCTGGGGGCATGACACCGGGGAGCTGTTTTTT. Translation: CASSEEGWGHDTGELFF.

The DNA for the CDR3 is TGCAGCGTTGAAGGTGGGACAGGAAACATTCAGTACTTC. This sequence encodes CSVEGGTGNIQYF. This chain joins TRBV29-1 and TRBJ2-4, with 8 bases matching TRBD1. Losses at the gene ends were 1 base for V and 6 bases for J; bases not matched to a gene: 2. CDR3 length: 13 amino acids. Looked up from germline, CDR1 is SQVTM and CDR2 is ANQGSEA.

The rearrangement joins TRBV6-4 to TRBJ1-6; D not resolved. The CDR3 runs to 15 residues. V lost 6 bases and J 3 bases, leaving 12 bases between the germline ends. Germline loops: CDR1 MRHNA, CDR2 SNTAGT. CDR3 in amino acids: CASSVGPFYNSPLHF. As DNA, the CDR3 is TGTGCCAGCAGCGTCGGCCCCTTCTATAATTCACCCCTCCACTTT.

CDR3 sequence reads: CSASHQGSGANVLTF. The CDR3 DNA reads as TGCAGTGCTAGTCACCAGGGTTCCGGGGCCAACGTCCTGACTTTC. The chain joins TRBV20-1 to TRBJ2-6; maybe TRBD1 (5 bases). Between the trimmed V and J ends, which lost 3 bases and 4 bases, there was a span of 13 bases. This CDR3 is 15 amino acids long. Germline CDR1 is DFQATT and CDR2 is SNEGSKA (reference sequence).

This chain links TRBV5-5 with TRBJ1-6, with 8 bases identical to TRBD1. The CDR3 is made up of 14 amino acids. The J segment lost 7 bases and the V segment lost 4 bases, leaving 4 bases of the junction unmatched. Germline values: CDR1 SGHKS, CDR2 YYEKEE (reference sequence). CDR3 residues: CASSVDRANSPLHF. CDR3 bases: TGTGCCAGCAGCGTGGACAGGGCGAATTCACCCCTCCACTTT.

This CDR3 is CASSLNRDSPLHF. DNA for the CDR3: TGCGCCAGCAGCCTCAACAGGGATTCACCCCTCCACTTT. The V gene is TRBV4-1, the J gene TRBJ1-6, with D possibly TRBD1 on 6 matching bases. There are 13 residues in the CDR3. Between the trimmed V and J ends, which lost 4 bases and 8 bases, there was a span of 9 bases. CDR1 is MGHRA and CDR2 is YSYEKL in the germline V gene.

In this sample, this clone turned up once. The rearrangement joins TRBV7-2 to TRBJ1-5; 11 nucleotides align to TRBD1. The CDR3 covers 16 residues. Trimming at V came to 5 bases and at J to 6 bases, leaving 9 bases not matched to a gene. From germline, CDR1 is SGHTA and CDR2 FQGNSA. The CDR3 loop reads CASSQRTGGDGQPQHF. The DNA for the CDR3 is TGTGCCAGCAGCCAACGGACAGGGGGCGACGGTCAGCCCCAGCATTTT.

The chain is built from TRBV4-2 and TRBJ1-5, with TRBD1 matching over 7 bases. Germline V gene sequence: CDR1 LGHNA, CDR2 YNFKEQ. The CDR3 spans 14 residues. V lost 4 bases, J lost 3 bases, and 3 bases stayed unmatched. The DNA for the CDR3 is TGTGCCAGCAGCCTCGGACAGGACAATCAGCCCCAGCATTTT. Translation: CASSLGQDNQPQHF.

The chain has TRBV27 and TRBJ1-1; TRBD1 agrees at 8 bases. V trimming: 5 bases; J trimming: 0 bases; junction bases outside the gene matches: 5. The germline V gene encodes CDR1 MNHEY and CDR2 SMNVEV (reference sequence). The CDR3 runs 15 residues. CDR3 in DNA: TGTGCCAGCAGTAGAAGGACAGGGTTGAACACTGAAGCTTTCTTT. It codes for CASSRRTGLNTEAFF.

The chain couples TRBV5-1 to TRBJ2-1; D possibly matches TRBD1 or TRBD2 (6 bases each). V was shortened by 0 bases and J by 6 bases, with 10 bases between the two germline ends. The CDR3 runs 14 residues. Germline V gene data show CDR1 as SGHRS and CDR2 as YFSETQ. CDR3 amino acids: CASSLEGGINEQFF. The DNA for the CDR3 is TGCGCCAGCAGCTTGGAAGGGGGGATCAATGAGCAGTTCTTC.

The chain carries TRBV7-2 and TRBJ1-6; maybe TRBD1 (5 bases). Germline lookup yields CDR1 SGHTA and CDR2 FQGNSA. V was trimmed by 5 bases and J by 0 bases, leaving 11 bases between them. This CDR3 is 16 amino acids long. The CDR3 is CASSPPGSSYNSPLHF. The CDR3 coding sequence is TGTGCCAGCAGCCCCCCAGGGAGCTCCTATAATTCACCCCTCCACTTT.